This T cell receptor (beta chain) appears in the sequencing data of a study of lymphopenia after photon versus proton radiotherapy. Clones were read by immunoSEQ multiplex PCR, and TCRdb kept only the in-frame ones, dropping some. In the table there are roughly 67,000 clones, roughly 93% of which are singletons. Germline V gene lookup returns CDR1 KGHSH and CDR2 LQKENI. Trimming removed 4 bases from V and 0 bases from J, with 16 bases in between. This CDR3 contains 17 residues. Broader study findings: Photon-treated patients lost naive T cells and TCR diversity; proton-treated stayed stable.

A note on this clone: Antigen unknown.

The specimen was peripheral blood, collected from a patient treated with photon-based radiotherapy. This clonotype originated in a woman in her sixties or seventies with pancreatic cancer. This chain connects TRBV18 to TRBJ2-1, with D possibly called TRBD1 or TRBD2 (6 bases each). CDR3: CASSLLPRGDSYNEQFF. DNA for the CDR3: TGTGCCAGCTCACTACTGCCTAGGGGGGACTCCTACAATGAGCAGTTCTTC.